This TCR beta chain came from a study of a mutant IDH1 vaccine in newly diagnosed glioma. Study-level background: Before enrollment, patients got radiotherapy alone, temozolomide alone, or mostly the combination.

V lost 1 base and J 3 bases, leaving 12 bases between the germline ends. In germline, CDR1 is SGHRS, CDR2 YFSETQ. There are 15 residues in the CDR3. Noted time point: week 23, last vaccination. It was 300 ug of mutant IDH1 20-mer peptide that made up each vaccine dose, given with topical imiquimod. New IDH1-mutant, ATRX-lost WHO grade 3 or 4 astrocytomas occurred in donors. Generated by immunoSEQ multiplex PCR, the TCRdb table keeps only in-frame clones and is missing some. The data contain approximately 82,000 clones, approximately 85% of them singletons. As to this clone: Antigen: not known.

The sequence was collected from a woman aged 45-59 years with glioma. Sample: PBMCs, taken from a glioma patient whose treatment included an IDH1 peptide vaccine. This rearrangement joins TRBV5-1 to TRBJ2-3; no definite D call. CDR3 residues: CASSLSPQDTDTQYF. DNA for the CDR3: TGCGCCAGCAGCTTGTCACCCCAGGATACAGATACGCAGTATTTT. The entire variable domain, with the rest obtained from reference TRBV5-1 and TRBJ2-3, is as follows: KAGVTQTPRYLIKTRGQQVTLSCSPISGHRSVSWYQQTPGQGLQFLFEYFSETQRNKGNFPGRFSGRQFSNSRSEMNVSTLELGDSALYLCASSLSPQDTDTQYFGPGTRLTVL.